This TCR beta chain was retrieved from a study of T cell changes during pregnancy in multiple sclerosis. Here immunoSEQ multiplex PCR was the method, and the copy in TCRdb shows in-frame clones only, minus some. The table shows fewer than 100,000 clones, with approximately 89% occurring only once. The material was peripheral blood, obtained before pregnancy. The sequence derives from a female donor with multiple sclerosis, enrolled in a pregnancy study.

The CDR3 spells CASSQGGLGEAFF. In DNA form, the CDR3 reads TGCGCCAGCAGCCAAGGGGGGCTCGGTGAAGCTTTCTTT. The gene calls are TRBV4-1 and TRBJ1-1; D perhaps matches TRBD1 (6 bases). Germline V gene lookup returns CDR1 MGHRA and CDR2 YSYEKL. Trimming took off 1 base at V and 7 bases at J, with 10 bases between the two ends. The CDR3 extends over 13 amino acids.